At least ten counts were recorded for the clone carrying this T cell receptor (beta chain). The sample belongs to a study of patients and donors after allogeneic stem cell transplantation. The CDR3 covers 14 residues. Per the germline V gene, CDR1 is SGDLS and CDR2 is YYNGEE. The V end was cut by 0 bases, the J end by 2 bases, with 8 bases between. Each CDR3 protein gets one entry after TCRdb re-called the RT-PCR reads with MiXCR. The sample has roughly 880,000 distinct CDR3 sequences, about a sixth seen once. The specimen was blood, either unsorted or a sorted T cell fraction (not recorded which). This rearrangement joins TRBV9 to TRBJ1-2, with a weak D call TRBD1 (5 bases). The clonotype was recovered from a human donor who was either an allogeneic HSCT recipient or a stem cell or donor lymphocyte infusion donor (not recorded which). It is not recorded whose cells these are; they may come from a transplant donor. CDR3 sequence: CASSVAGGNYGYTF. DNA of the CDR3: TGTGCCAGCAGCGTAGCTGGGGGGAACTATGGCTACACCTTC.